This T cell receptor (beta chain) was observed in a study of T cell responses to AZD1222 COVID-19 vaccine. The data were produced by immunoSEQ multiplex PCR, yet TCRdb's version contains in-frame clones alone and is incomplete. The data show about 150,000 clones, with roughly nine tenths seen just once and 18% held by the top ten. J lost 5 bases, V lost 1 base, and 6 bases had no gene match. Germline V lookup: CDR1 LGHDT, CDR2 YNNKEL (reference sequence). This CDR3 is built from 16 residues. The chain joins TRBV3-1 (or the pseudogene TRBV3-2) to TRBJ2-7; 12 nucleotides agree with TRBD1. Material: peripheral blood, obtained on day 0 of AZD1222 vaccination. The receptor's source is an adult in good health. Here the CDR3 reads CASSQVPGQGAHEQYF. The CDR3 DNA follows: TGTGCCAGCAGCCAAGTTCCGGGACAGGGGGCTCACGAGCAGTACTTC.